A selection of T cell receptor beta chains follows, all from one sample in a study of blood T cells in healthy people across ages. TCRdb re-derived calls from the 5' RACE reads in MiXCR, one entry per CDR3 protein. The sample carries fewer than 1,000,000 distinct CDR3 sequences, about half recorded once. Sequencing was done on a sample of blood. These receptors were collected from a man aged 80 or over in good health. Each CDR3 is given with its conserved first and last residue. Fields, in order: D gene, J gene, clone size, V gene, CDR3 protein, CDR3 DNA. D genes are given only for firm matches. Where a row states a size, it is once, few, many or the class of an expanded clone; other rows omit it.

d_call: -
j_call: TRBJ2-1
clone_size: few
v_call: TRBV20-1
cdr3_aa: CSARRESNEQFF
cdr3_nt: TGCAGTGCTAGACGGGAGTCAAATGAGCAGTTCTTC

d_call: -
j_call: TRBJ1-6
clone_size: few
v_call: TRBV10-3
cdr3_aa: CAISDRNSPLHF
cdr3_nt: TGTGCCATCAGCGACAGAAATTCACCCCTCCACTTT

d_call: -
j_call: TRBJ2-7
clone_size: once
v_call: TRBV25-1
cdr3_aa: CASSDWRVPEQYF
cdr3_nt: TGTGCCAGCAGTGACTGGCGGGTGCCCGAGCAGTACTTC

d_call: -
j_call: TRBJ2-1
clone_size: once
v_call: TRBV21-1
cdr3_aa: CASRASDRLAGGTYNEQFF
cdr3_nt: TGTGCCAGCAGAGCCAGTGATCGACTAGCGGGAGGAACCTACAATGAGCAGTTCTTC

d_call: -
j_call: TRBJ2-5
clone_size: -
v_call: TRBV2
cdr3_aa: CASSEEASSKETQYF
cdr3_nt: TGTGCCAGCAGTGAAGAGGCTAGCTCTAAAGAGACCCAGTACTTC

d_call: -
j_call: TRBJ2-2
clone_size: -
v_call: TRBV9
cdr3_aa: CASSLQSNTGELFF
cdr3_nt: TGTGCCAGCAGCCTGCAGTCGAACACCGGGGAGCTGTTTTTT

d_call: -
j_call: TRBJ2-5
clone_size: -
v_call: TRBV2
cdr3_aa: CASRRMLEQYF
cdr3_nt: TGTGCCAGCCGTCGGATGTTGGAGCAGTACTTC

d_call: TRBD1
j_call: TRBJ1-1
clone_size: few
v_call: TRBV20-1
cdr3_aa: CSAPDRGGTEAFF
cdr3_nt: TGCAGTGCCCCGGACAGGGGGGGGACTGAAGCTTTCTTT

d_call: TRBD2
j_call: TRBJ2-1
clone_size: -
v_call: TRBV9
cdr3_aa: CASSFPPSGNEQFF
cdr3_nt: TGTGCCAGCAGCTTTCCCCCTAGCGGGAATGAGCAGTTCTTC

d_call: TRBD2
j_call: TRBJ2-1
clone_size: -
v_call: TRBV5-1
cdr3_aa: CASSPIGTSGSNEQFF
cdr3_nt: TGCGCCAGCAGCCCGATTGGGACTAGCGGGAGTAATGAGCAGTTCTTC

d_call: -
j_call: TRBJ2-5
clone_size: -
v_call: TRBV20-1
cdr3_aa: CSASHRPNEQYF
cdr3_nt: TGCAGTGCTAGCCACAGACCCAATGAGCAGTACTTC

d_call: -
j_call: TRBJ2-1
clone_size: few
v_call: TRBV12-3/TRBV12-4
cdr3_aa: CASNEVGGGEQFF
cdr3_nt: TGTGCCAGCAACGAGGTGGGGGGGGGCGAGCAGTTCTTC

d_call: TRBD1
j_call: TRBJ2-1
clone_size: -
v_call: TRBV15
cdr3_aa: CATSPGTGYNEQFF
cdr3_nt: TGTGCCACCAGCCCCGGGACAGGGTACAATGAGCAGTTCTTC

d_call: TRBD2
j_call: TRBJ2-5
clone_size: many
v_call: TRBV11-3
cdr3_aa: CASSLSSGAQETQYF
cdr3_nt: TGTGCCAGCAGCTTATCTAGCGGGGCACAAGAGACCCAGTACTTC

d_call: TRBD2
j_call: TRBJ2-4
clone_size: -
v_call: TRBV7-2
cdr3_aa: CASSSTLAGERYAQYF
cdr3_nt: TGTGCCAGCAGTTCTACCCTAGCGGGAGAGCGGTACGCGCAGTACTTC

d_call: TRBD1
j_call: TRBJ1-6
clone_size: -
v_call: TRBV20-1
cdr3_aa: CSARDSQGSSPPHF
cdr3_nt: TGCAGTGCTAGAGATTCACAGGGGAGTTCACCCCCCCACTTT

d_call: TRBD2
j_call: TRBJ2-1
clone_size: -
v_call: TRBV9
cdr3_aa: CASGVVGGGYNEQFF
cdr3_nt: TGTGCCAGCGGCGTAGTGGGGGGGGGATACAATGAGCAGTTCTTC

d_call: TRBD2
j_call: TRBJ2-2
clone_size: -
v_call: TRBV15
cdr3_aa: CATSKRLAGVSGELFF
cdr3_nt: TGTGCCACCAGCAAGCGGCTGGCGGGAGTTTCCGGGGAGCTGTTTTTT

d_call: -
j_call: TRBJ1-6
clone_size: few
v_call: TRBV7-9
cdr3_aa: CASSSTGTNNSPLHF
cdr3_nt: TGTGCCAGCAGCTCGACCGGGACAAATAATTCACCCCTCCACTTT

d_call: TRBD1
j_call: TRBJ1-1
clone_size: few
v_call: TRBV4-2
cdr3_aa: CASSQEDRVDTEAFF
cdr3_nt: TGTGCCAGCAGCCAAGAGGACAGGGTGGACACTGAAGCTTTCTTT

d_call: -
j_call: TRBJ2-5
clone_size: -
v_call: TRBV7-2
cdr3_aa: CASSSAGPSAWETQYF
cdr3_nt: TGTGCCAGCAGCTCCGCCGGACCCTCAGCGTGGGAGACCCAGTACTTC

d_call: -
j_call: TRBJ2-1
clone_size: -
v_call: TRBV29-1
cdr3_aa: CSGGTFMDEQFF
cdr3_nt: TGCAGCGGCGGGACTTTCATGGATGAGCAGTTCTTC

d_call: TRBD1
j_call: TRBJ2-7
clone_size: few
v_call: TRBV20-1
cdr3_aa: CSARPGTGQREQYF
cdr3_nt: TGCAGTGCTAGACCCGGGACAGGGCAACGCGAGCAGTACTTC

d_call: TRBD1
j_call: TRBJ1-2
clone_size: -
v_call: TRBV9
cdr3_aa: CASSDPRGQSFYGYTF
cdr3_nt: TGTGCCAGCAGCGACCCCAGGGGACAGTCATTCTATGGCTACACCTTC

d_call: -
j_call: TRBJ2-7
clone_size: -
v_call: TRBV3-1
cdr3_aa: CASSPSFPYEQYF
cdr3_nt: TGTGCCAGCAGCCCCTCGTTCCCCTACGAGCAGTACTTC

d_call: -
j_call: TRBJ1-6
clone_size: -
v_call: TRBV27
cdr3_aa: CASSRTADNSPLHF
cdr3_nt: TGTGCCAGCAGTCGGACAGCAGATAATTCACCCCTCCACTTT

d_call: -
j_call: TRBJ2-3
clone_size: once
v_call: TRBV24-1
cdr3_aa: CATSDFCGPGTDTQYF
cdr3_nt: TGTGCCACCAGTGATTTCTGCGGGCCAGGCACAGATACGCAGTATTTT

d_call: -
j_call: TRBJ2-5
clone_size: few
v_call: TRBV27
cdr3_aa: CASSPMVRTTKETQYF
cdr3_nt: TGTGCCAGCAGCCCAATGGTCCGGACTACAAAAGAGACCCAGTACTTC

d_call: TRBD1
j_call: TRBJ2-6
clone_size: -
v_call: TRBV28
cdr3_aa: CASRPLGTGASGANVLTF
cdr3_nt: TGTGCCAGCAGGCCCCTCGGGACAGGGGCCTCTGGGGCCAACGTCCTGACTTTC

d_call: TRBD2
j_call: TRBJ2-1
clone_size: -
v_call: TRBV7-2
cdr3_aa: CASSASGRAGNEQFF
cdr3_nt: TGTGCCAGCAGCGCCAGCGGGAGGGCCGGCAATGAGCAGTTCTTC

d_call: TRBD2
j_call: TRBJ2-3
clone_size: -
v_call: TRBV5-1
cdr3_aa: CASSLVTGTSGEDTQYF
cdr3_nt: TGCGCCAGCAGCTTGGTGACCGGGACTAGCGGGGAAGATACGCAGTATTTT

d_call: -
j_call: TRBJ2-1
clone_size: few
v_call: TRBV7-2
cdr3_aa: CASTGGGADEQFF
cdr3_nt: TGTGCCAGCACCGGGGGCGGGGCGGATGAGCAGTTCTTC

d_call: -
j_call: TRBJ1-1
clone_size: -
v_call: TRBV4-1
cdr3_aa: CASSQDRGNTYTEAFF
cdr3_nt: TGCGCCAGCAGCCAAGATCGCGGCAATACGTACACTGAAGCTTTCTTT

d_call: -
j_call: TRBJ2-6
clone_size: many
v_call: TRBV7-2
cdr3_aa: CASSLGPAGANVLTF
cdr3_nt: TGTGCCAGCAGCTTAGGGCCTGCTGGGGCCAACGTCCTGACTTTC

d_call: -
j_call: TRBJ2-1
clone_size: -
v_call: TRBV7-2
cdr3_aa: CARAGSGDNEQFF
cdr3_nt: TGTGCCAGGGCAGGGTCAGGGGATAATGAGCAGTTCTTC

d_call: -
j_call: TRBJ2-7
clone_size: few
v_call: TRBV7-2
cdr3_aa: CASSPRTNTYEQYF
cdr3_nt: TGTGCCAGCAGCCCCCGGACTAACACCTACGAGCAGTACTTC

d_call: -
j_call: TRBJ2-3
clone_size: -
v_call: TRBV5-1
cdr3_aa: CAGSYVSTDTQYF
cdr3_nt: TGCGCCGGCAGCTACGTGAGCACAGATACGCAGTATTTT

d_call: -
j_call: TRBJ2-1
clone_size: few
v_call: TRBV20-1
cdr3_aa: CSAAEGARNEQFF
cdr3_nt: TGCAGTGCCGCGGAGGGGGCTCGCAATGAGCAGTTCTTC

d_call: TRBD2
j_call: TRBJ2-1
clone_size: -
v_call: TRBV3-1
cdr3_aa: CASRTSGEGNEQFF
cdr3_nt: TGTGCCAGCAGGACTAGCGGAGAGGGTAATGAGCAGTTCTTC

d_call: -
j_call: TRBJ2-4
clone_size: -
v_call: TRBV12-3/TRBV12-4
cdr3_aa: CASSFRTGKNIQYF
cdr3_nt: TGTGCCAGCAGTTTTCGGACCGGCAAAAACATTCAGTACTTC

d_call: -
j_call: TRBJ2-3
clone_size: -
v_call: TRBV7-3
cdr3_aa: CASSAGQTTDTQYF
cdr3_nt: TGTGCCAGCAGCGCTGGACAGACCACAGATACGCAGTATTTT

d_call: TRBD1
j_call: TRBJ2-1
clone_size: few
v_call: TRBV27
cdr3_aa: CASSLDRDSYNEQFF
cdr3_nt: TGTGCCAGCAGTTTGGACAGGGACTCCTACAATGAGCAGTTCTTC

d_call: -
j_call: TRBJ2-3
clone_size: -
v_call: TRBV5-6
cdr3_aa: CASSSAGTRSTDTQYF
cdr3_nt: TGTGCCAGCAGCTCGGCGGGGACACGAAGCACAGATACGCAGTATTTT

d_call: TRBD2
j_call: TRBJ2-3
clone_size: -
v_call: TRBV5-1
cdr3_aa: CASSLGTTVDTQYF
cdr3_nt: TGCGCCAGCAGCCTGGGGACTACTGTAGATACGCAGTATTTT

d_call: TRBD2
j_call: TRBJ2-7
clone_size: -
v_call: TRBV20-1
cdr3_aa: CSARGLAGDAYEQYF
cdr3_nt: TGCAGTGCTAGAGGACTAGCGGGAGACGCCTACGAGCAGTACTTC